Below, 16 T cell receptor beta chains from the same sample are listed, as sequenced in a study of blood T cell repertoires in COVID-19. The method was immunoSEQ multiplex PCR; TCRdb's version includes in-frame clones alone and lacks a portion of them. The sample records approximately 88,000 clones, around three quarters being singletons. The sequenced material came from peripheral blood. Every receptor here comes from a man aged 50 to 59 who had recovered from COVID-19.

The chain is built from TRBV5-8 and TRBJ2-7; a weak D match, TRBD2 (5 bases). Trimming left V 0 bases short and J 3 bases short, with 13 bases between. Germline-derived CDR1 and CDR2 are SGHTS and YDEGEE. The CDR3 extends over 15 amino acids. CDR3 coding DNA: TGTGCCAGCAGCTTGGGCGGACTCAACCGCTACGAGCAGTACTTC. It codes for CASSLGGLNRYEQYF.

The V call is TRBV4-1, the J call TRBJ1-5, with D maybe TRBD1 (5 bases). The CDR3 has 17 residues. Between the trimmed V and J ends, which lost 0 bases and 0 bases, there was a span of 12 bases. Per the germline V gene, CDR1 is MGHRA and CDR2 is YSYEKL. The chain's CDR3 is CASSQEVRTSSNQPQHF. DNA of the CDR3: TGCGCCAGCAGCCAAGAGGTTCGGACAAGTAGCAATCAGCCCCAGCATTTT.

The gene calls are TRBV18 and TRBJ1-1, with D possibly TRBD1 on 6 matching bases. With 3 bases removed from V and 1 base from J, the gap between germline ends came to 15 bases. The CDR3 contains 16 residues. From germline, CDR1 is KGHSH and CDR2 LQKENI. The CDR3 region is CASSPTSGTRNTEAFF. The CDR3, as DNA: TGTGCCAGCTCACCTACCTCCGGGACAAGGAACACTGAAGCTTTCTTT.

This clone was seen only once. The rearrangement links TRBV4-1 to TRBJ1-6, with 9 bases lining up with TRBD1. The V and J ends lost 3 bases and 10 bases, in that order; junction bases with no gene match: 7. Per the germline V gene, CDR1 is MGHRA and CDR2 is YSYEKL. This CDR3 is built from 15 residues. DNA for the CDR3: TGCGCCAGCAGCCAGACCGGGACAGGGCTCTCACCCCTCCACTTT. Protein product: CASSQTGTGLSPLHF.

The chain uses TRBV9 and TRBJ2-1; 9 bases match TRBD2. J lost 6 bases, V lost 4 bases, and 11 bases had no gene match. Germline V lookup: CDR1 SGDLS, CDR2 YYNGEE. The CDR3 has 16 amino acids. The DNA of the CDR3 is TGTGCCAGCAGCCCCCTCGTGGCGGGAGGGCCCAATGAGCAGTTCTTC. Its translation is CASSPLVAGGPNEQFF.

The genes are TRBV6-2 or TRBV6-3 and TRBJ1-5; 9 positions match TRBD1. V dropped 5 bases and J dropped 7; count of bases not matched to a gene: 6. The CDR3 consists of 14 residues. Germline V gene sequence: CDR1 MNHEY, CDR2 SVGEGT. CDR3: CASSRPGQGQPQHF. For the CDR3, the DNA is TGTGCCAGCAGTCGACCGGGACAGGGACAGCCCCAGCATTTT.

The table lists this clone with a few counts. The chain uses TRBV7-2 and TRBJ2-2; 8 bases are a match to TRBD1. The CDR3 has 15 amino acids. V shed 5 bases, J shed 8 bases, and the junction held 10 bases outside the gene matches. Germline values: CDR1 SGHTA, CDR2 FQGNSA. The CDR3 region is CASSQGAGYPGELFF. The CDR3 nucleotides are TGTGCCAGCAGCCAGGGGGCGGGATATCCGGGGGAGCTGTTTTTT.

A single count supports this clone. CDR3: CASSLDVASGSYEQYF. In DNA form, the CDR3 reads TGTGCCAGCAGCTTAGACGTGGCTAGCGGGAGCTACGAGCAGTACTTC. The J gene is TRBJ2-7, the V gene TRBV7-2, with 10 bases identical to TRBD2. The V segment lost 1 base and the J segment 3 bases; nucleotides outside the gene matches: 6. The CDR3 covers 16 residues. Germline loops: CDR1 SGHTA, CDR2 FQGNSA.

The chain is built from TRBV18 and TRBJ2-7, with 10 bases lining up with TRBD1. The junction had 9 bases not matched to a gene; V was cut back by 6 bases and J by 4 bases. CDR3 length equals 15 residues. Germline CDR1 is KGHSH and CDR2 is LQKENI. CDR3 sequence reads: CASSPGQGSLYEQYF. The CDR3 coding sequence is TGTGCCAGCTCCCCGGGACAGGGGAGTTTGTACGAGCAGTACTTC.

Only a few counts were recorded for this clone. The chain uses TRBV27 and TRBJ2-2; the match to TRBD1 covers 9 bases. The germline CDR1 and CDR2 sequences are MNHEY and SMNVEV (reference sequence). CDR3 length equals 17 residues. J lost 7 bases, V lost 5 bases, and 14 bases had no gene match. CDR3 region: CASSQRQTGGTSGELFF. The DNA for the CDR3 is TGTGCCAGCAGTCAACGCCAAACAGGGGGCACTAGCGGGGAGCTGTTTTTT.

In its sample, this clone was seen once. The gene calls are TRBV5-6 and TRBJ1-3, with a weak D call TRBD1 (5 bases). The CDR3 has 14 residues. Trimming shortened V by 1 base and J by 2 bases, and 7 bases separated the two germline ends. Germline values: CDR1 SGHDT, CDR2 YYEEEE. CDR3 DNA sequence: TGTGCCAGCAGCTTGCTAGGGGCTGGAAACACCATATATTTT. Protein product: CASSLLGAGNTIYF.

This chain uses TRBV5-1 with TRBJ2-5; 7 positions match TRBD2. Germline trimming cut 4 bases from V and 0 bases from J; bases unmatched to any gene: 21. The CDR3 contains 20 residues. CDR1 and CDR2 from the germline V gene are SGHRS and YFSETQ. CDR3 DNA sequence: TGCGCCAGCAGCCGCCCCGGTGGGCCTAGCGGCACTTTTTACCAAGAGACCCAGTACTTC. Encoded protein: CASSRPGGPSGTFYQETQYF. Full variable domain (rest looked up from reference TRBV5-1 and TRBJ2-5): KAGVTQTPRYLIKTRGQQVTLSCSPISGHRSVSWYQQTPGQGLQFLFEYFSETQRNKGNFPGRFSGRQFSNSRSEMNVSTLELGDSALYLCASSRPGGPSGTFYQETQYFGPGTRLLVL.

The CDR3 loop reads CASSAGTGGSPLHF. CDR3 sequence (DNA): TGCGCCAGCAGCGCCGGGACTGGGGGTTCACCCCTCCACTTT. V and J are TRBV5-1 and TRBJ1-6; D is possibly TRBD1 (5 bases). Trimming pared 4 bases from V and 9 bases from J, leaving 14 bases between. This CDR3 is built from 14 residues. The V gene's germline CDR1 is SGHRS and CDR2 YFSETQ.

The chain joins TRBV4-1 to TRBJ1-3; 9 nucleotides align to TRBD1. J lost 10 bases, V lost 0 bases, and 10 bases had no gene match. This CDR3 spans 16 amino acids. Germline CDR1 is MGHRA and CDR2 is YSYEKL. CDR3 bases: TGCGCCAGCAGCCAAGAGGGACAGGGATCCCTGGGGACCATATATTTT. Translation gives CASSQEGQGSLGTIYF.

The rearrangement joins TRBV28 to TRBJ2-1, with 14 bases identical to TRBD2. CDR1 and CDR2 from the germline V gene are MDHEN and SYDVKM. This CDR3 comprises 18 residues. V trimming: 4 bases; J trimming: 3 bases; junction bases outside the gene matches: 8. The chain's CDR3 is CASSSGTSGSRFYNEQFF. The CDR3, as DNA: TGTGCCAGCAGTTCCGGGACTAGCGGGAGCCGATTCTACAATGAGCAGTTCTTC. Combining the CDR3 with reference TRBV28 and TRBJ2-1 gives the whole variable domain DVKVTQSSRYLVKRTGEKVFLECVQDMDHENMFWYRQDPGLGLRLIYFSYDVKMKEKGDIPEGYSVSREKKERFSLILESASTNQTSMYLCASSSGTSGSRFYNEQFFGPGTRLTVL.

V and J are TRBV4-2 and TRBJ2-7, with TRBD2 identical over 11 bases. The CDR3 has 16 residues. The V gene end was trimmed by 4 bases and the J gene end by 2 bases; junction bases not matched to a gene: 7. CDR1 is LGHNA and CDR2 is YNFKEQ in the germline V gene. CDR3 sequence: CASSRSGTSGTYEQYF. The CDR3 DNA reads as TGTGCCAGCAGCCGCTCCGGGACTAGCGGAACCTACGAGCAGTACTTC.